The present TCR beta chain was sequenced within a study of cytomegalovirus exposure and HLA in healthy donors. Profiling relied on immunoSEQ multiplex PCR, and the TCRdb table lists in-frame clones only, not all of them. Seen here are 150,000 or so clones, around 84% observed once, and the top ten hold approximately 2%. The germline V gene encodes CDR1 MGHRA and CDR2 YSYEKL. The CDR3 contains 16 residues. With 2 bases removed from V and 5 bases from J, the gap between germline ends came to 18 bases. The TCR originated in a human donor in good health. Input material: PBMCs. J is TRBJ1-2 and V is TRBV4-1; D might be TRBD1 (5 bases). CDR3 sequence: CASSQTGGIDSYGYTF. The CDR3 DNA is TGCGCCAGCAGCCAAACTGGGGGGATAGACAGTTATGGCTACACCTTC.